These T cell receptor beta chains were read from a single sample in a study of Ad26.COV2.S vaccination and SARS-CoV-2 variants. Data came from immunoSEQ multiplex PCR; TCRdb stores just in-frame clones and leaves some out. The sample includes approximately 480,000 clones, roughly 89% of them seen just once. The source material was peripheral blood, sampled in a trial of Ad26.COV2.S vaccine versus placebo. The origin of the receptors is a person between 18 and 65 years old who received the Ad26.COV2.S COVID-19 vaccine or a placebo. Each CDR3 is given with its conserved first and last residue. D genes are given only for firm matches. Rows give clone size only sometimes, using once, few, many, or a class for an expanded clone.

v_gene	abundance	d_gene	j_gene	CDR3aa	CDR3nt
TRBV5-4	.	.	TRBJ1-1	CASSLVSELHEAFF	TGTGCCAGCAGCTTGGTGTCAGAACTACATGAAGCTTTCTTT
TRBV30	.	.	TRBJ2-7	CAWRMGRGDEQYF	TGTGCCTGGAGGATGGGGAGGGGGGACGAGCAGTACTTC
TRBV5-1	.	.	TRBJ2-3	CASSPSTAEPDTQYF	TGCGCCAGCAGCCCGAGTACGGCGGAACCCGATACGCAGTATTTT
TRBV4-2	once	.	TRBJ2-1	CASSQAFPDEQFF	TGTGCCAGCAGCCAAGCCTTCCCCGATGAGCAGTTCTTC
TRBV30	.	.	TRBJ2-7	CAWTPGTYEQYF	TGTGCCTGGACCCCAGGGACCTACGAGCAGTACTTC
TRBV5-1	.	.	TRBJ1-1	CASSTGSLNTEAFF	TGCGCCAGCAGCACGGGATCCCTGAACACTGAAGCTTTCTTT
TRBV28	.	.	TRBJ1-2	CASSFSQTYGYTF	TGTGCCAGCAGTTTCTCACAGACCTATGGCTACACCTTC
TRBV28	.	.	TRBJ1-5	CASSLVGNQPQHF	TGTGCCAGCAGTTTGGTCGGCAATCAGCCCCAGCATTTT
TRBV19	.	TRBD2	TRBJ2-3	CASSITAGGADTQYF	TGTGCCAGTAGTATAACAGCGGGAGGCGCAGATACGCAGTATTTT
TRBV29-1	once	TRBD2	TRBJ2-1	CSVEIRLAGEQFF	TGCAGCGTTGAAATACGGCTAGCGGGTGAGCAGTTCTTC
TRBV7-2	.	TRBD1	TRBJ1-2	CASSSWTGGALRGYTF	TGTGCCAGCAGCTCCTGGACAGGGGGCGCGTTAAGGGGCTACACCTTC
TRBV5-4	.	.	TRBJ2-2	CASSLGGQLNTGELFF	TGTGCCAGCAGCTTGGGCGGACAGCTGAACACCGGGGAGCTGTTTTTT
TRBV21-1	.	.	TRBJ1-5	CASSRIRRENQPQHF	TGTGCCAGCAGCAGAATTCGCAGGGAAAATCAGCCCCAGCATTTT
TRBV3-1/TRBV3-2	.	.	TRBJ1-5	CASSRSRGGGQPQHF	TGTGCCAGCAGCCGAAGTCGGGGTGGGGGTCAGCCCCAGCATTTT
TRBV7-2	.	TRBD1	TRBJ1-6	CASSLELTGNSPLHF	TGTGCCAGCAGCTTAGAGTTGACAGGGAATTCACCCCTCCACTTT
TRBV18	.	.	TRBJ1-5	CASSQNAGSSGQPQHF	TGTGCCAGCTCACAAAACGCCGGGTCCTCTGGGCAGCCCCAGCATTTT
TRBV29-1	.	.	TRBJ1-3	CSVGSGGNTIYF	TGCAGCGTTGGTTCAGGGGGAAACACCATATATTTT
TRBV19	.	.	TRBJ2-7	CASSLLGGYEQYF	TGTGCCAGTAGTCTTCTCGGGGGCTACGAGCAGTACTTC
TRBV18	.	.	TRBJ2-1	CASSTKNEQFF	TGTGCCAGCTCTACGAAGAATGAGCAGTTCTTC
TRBV5-1	.	TRBD1	TRBJ1-6	CASSLGDRNSPLHF	TGCGCCAGCAGCTTGGGGGACAGGAATTCACCCCTCCACTTT
TRBV2	.	TRBD2	TRBJ2-7	CATHRLAAYEQYF	TGTGCCACACACAGACTAGCGGCCTACGAGCAGTACTTC
TRBV28	.	.	TRBJ1-3	CASSWLTGNTIYF	TGTGCCAGTTCGTGGTTGACGGGAAACACCATATATTTT
TRBV19	.	.	TRBJ1-1	CASSISTTGPWGATEAFF	TGTGCCAGTAGTATCTCGACGACTGGTCCTTGGGGGGCCACTGAAGCTTTCTTT
TRBV11-2	.	TRBD2	TRBJ2-6	CASSSGLAGGLSGANVLTF	TGTGCCAGCAGCTCTGGACTAGCGGGAGGCCTCTCTGGGGCCAACGTCCTGACTTTC
TRBV7-2	.	TRBD2	TRBJ2-1	CASSLAAGGNQFF	TGTGCCAGCAGCTTAGCAGCGGGGGGGAATCAGTTCTTC
TRBV5-1	.	.	TRBJ1-1	CASSGARNTEAFF	TGCGCCAGCAGTGGGGCCAGGAACACTGAAGCTTTCTTT
TRBV6-5	.	.	TRBJ2-5	CASRLSGEETQYF	TGTGCCAGCAGACTTAGCGGAGAAGAGACCCAGTACTTC
TRBV2	.	TRBD1	TRBJ2-3	CASTPGQGATDTQYF	TGTGCCAGCACTCCAGGACAGGGGGCTACAGATACGCAGTATTTT
TRBV4-3	.	TRBD2	TRBJ2-7	CASSRQRDGYEQYF	TGCGCCAGCAGCCGGCAGCGGGATGGGTACGAGCAGTACTTC
TRBV28	.	TRBD1	TRBJ1-2	CASSPPGGYGYTF	TGTGCCAGCAGTCCACCAGGGGGCTATGGCTACACCTTC
TRBV18	.	.	TRBJ2-2	CASSPLDNAGELFF	TGTGCCAGCTCACCTTTGGACAACGCCGGGGAGCTGTTTTTT
TRBV27	.	.	TRBJ1-4	CASSLFGGTDEKLFF	TGTGCCAGCAGTTTATTCGGGGGCACCGATGAAAAACTGTTTTTT
TRBV27	.	TRBD1	TRBJ1-4	CASSLSTGGAPNEKLFF	TGTGCCAGCAGTTTATCGACAGGGGGCGCCCCTAATGAAAAACTGTTTTTT
TRBV18	.	.	TRBJ1-6	CASSPRRSSSYNSPLHF	TGTGCCAGCTCACCACGACGGTCGAGCTCCTATAATTCACCCCTCCACTTT
TRBV29-1	.	.	TRBJ1-2	CSAPSGGYGYTF	TGCAGCGCCCCATCCGGCGGCTATGGCTACACCTTC
TRBV6-2/TRBV6-3	.	.	TRBJ1-5	CASSYYEQTYQPQHF	TGTGCCAGCAGTTACTATGAACAGACATATCAGCCCCAGCATTTT
TRBV5-6	.	.	TRBJ1-1	CASSFGRAMNTEAFF	TGTGCCAGCAGCTTCGGTAGGGCTATGAACACTGAAGCTTTCTTT
TRBV15	.	TRBD1	TRBJ2-7	CATSRVAGQGNEQYF	TGTGCCACCAGCAGAGTCGCGGGACAGGGGAACGAGCAGTACTTC
TRBV5-8	once	.	TRBJ2-2	CASSLVLTGGNTGELFF	TGTGCCAGCAGCTTGGTCCTGACAGGTGGGAACACCGGGGAGCTGTTTTTT
TRBV7-9	.	.	TRBJ2-7	CASSSLIPPEQYF	TGTGCCAGCAGCTCCCTGATCCCCCCGGAGCAGTACTTC
TRBV10-3	.	.	TRBJ2-7	CAILNGNEQYF	TGTGCCATCCTAAACGGGAACGAGCAGTACTTC
TRBV7-8	.	.	TRBJ2-1	CASSPQGDEQFF	TGTGCCAGCAGCCCACAGGGAGACGAGCAGTTCTTC
TRBV28	.	.	TRBJ1-1	CASSSLGLEAFF	TGTGCCAGCAGCTCCTTGGGCCTTGAAGCTTTCTTT
TRBV10-3	.	.	TRBJ2-7	CAISDPGTSYEQYF	TGTGCCATCAGTGACCCCGGGACCTCCTACGAGCAGTACTTC